This TCR beta chain was found in a study of CD8 T cells in Susac syndrome. V was pared by 6 bases and J by 3 bases, with 7 bases of the junction left unmatched. This CDR3 has 15 residues. Random hexamers were used to reverse transcribe about 0.5 to 1 ug of RNA. An immunoSEQ multiplex PCR amplified TCR beta CDR3 over 54 Vbeta and 13 Jbeta. One entry per CDR3 protein, called by TCRdb with MiXCR from the immunoSEQ multiplex PCR reads. The data contain about 400,000 distinct CDR3 sequences, 85% of them singletons. This clonotype has only one observation. This TCR derives from a human donor with multiple sclerosis. The chain joins TRBV12-3 or TRBV12-4 to TRBJ1-2; 10 bases fit TRBD1. The sample was CD8+ T cells from PBMCs. The CDR3 sequence: CASRYLGTGDYGYTF. The CDR3 nucleotides read TGTGCCAGCAGATACCTCGGGACAGGGGACTATGGCTACACCTTC.